Below, 25 T cell receptor beta chains from the same sample are listed, as sequenced in a study of blood T cell repertoires in COVID-19. Some clones are missing from TCRdb's copy, which holds only in-frame ones; the method was immunoSEQ multiplex PCR. In the table there are a few hundred thousand clones, roughly 85% of which are singletons. Source material: PBMCs or T cells enriched from blood (not recorded which). The receptors stem from a woman in her forties or fifties who had recovered from COVID-19.

The chain carries TRBV6-5 and TRBJ1-6; D gene uncertain. This CDR3 has 15 amino acids. CDR1 is MNHEY, CDR2 SVGAGI, per germline. V was trimmed by 0 bases and J by 7 bases, leaving 10 bases between them. DNA of the CDR3: TGTGCCAGCAGTTACTCGATGGGCTCAAATTCACCCCTCCACTTT. Protein sequence: CASSYSMGSNSPLHF.

The rearrangement uses TRBV5-4 and TRBJ2-5; 7 positions match TRBD1. The CDR3 totals 15 residues. V lost 4 bases to trimming and J lost 4 bases; unmatched junction nucleotides: 10. Germline lookup yields CDR1 SGHNT and CDR2 YYREEE (reference sequence). This CDR3 is CASSQGQRVPETQYF. The CDR3 DNA follows: TGTGCCAGCAGCCAGGGACAGAGGGTCCCAGAGACCCAGTACTTC.

The CDR3 protein is CSASDTVLGWEKLFF. CDR3 DNA sequence: TGCAGTGCTAGTGATACGGTACTAGGATGGGAAAAACTGTTTTTT. The J gene is TRBJ1-4, the V gene TRBV20-1; D not certain. V lost 3 bases to trimming and J lost 8 bases, with 19 bases between them. CDR1 is DFQATT, CDR2 SNEGSKA, per germline (reference sequence). This CDR3 spans 15 amino acids.

The chain uses TRBV5-6 and TRBJ2-3; the match to TRBD2 covers 8 bases. Trimming at V came to 0 bases and at J to 2 bases, leaving 8 bases not matched to a gene. Germline lookup yields CDR1 SGHDT and CDR2 YYEEEE. The CDR3 is made up of 17 amino acids. This CDR3 reads CASSLVTSGSPTDTQYF. CDR3 nucleotides: TGTGCCAGCAGCTTGGTGACGAGCGGGAGCCCCACAGATACGCAGTATTTT.

This clone was found a few times. The CDR3 coding sequence is TGTGCCAGCAGTGAAAACCCAGGGCGGAGCACCGGGGAGCTGTTTTTT. Its protein product is CASSENPGRSTGELFF. The V and J genes are TRBV6-1 and TRBJ2-2; D perhaps matches TRBD1 (5 bases). Germline values: CDR1 MNHNS, CDR2 SASEGT. V was pared by 2 bases and J by 4 bases, with 14 bases between. The CDR3 is made up of 16 amino acids.

A word on this clone: Other DNA sequences within the sample encode an identical CDR3. This rearrangement joins TRBV11-2 to TRBJ2-1; TRBD2 matches at 9 bases. There are 17 residues in the CDR3. From germline, CDR1 is SGHAT and CDR2 FQNNGV. Trimming cost V 0 bases and J 4 bases; bases outside gene matches: 7. The CDR3 protein is CASSLDLGLAGYNEQFF. As DNA, the CDR3 is TGTGCCAGCAGCTTAGATCTCGGGCTAGCGGGGTACAATGAGCAGTTCTTC.

This clone was recorded once. The rearrangement uses TRBV5-1 and TRBJ1-2; possibly TRBD1 for D (6 bases). V shed 0 bases and J shed 4 bases, with 16 bases lying between them. Germline-derived CDR1 and CDR2 are SGHRS and YFSETQ. The length of the CDR3 is 16 residues. The CDR3 bases are TGCGCCAGCAGCTTGGTGGCGGGGGCTGGAGGCTATGGCTACACCTTC. This encodes CASSLVAGAGGYGYTF.

The V and J genes are TRBV10-3 and TRBJ2-2; D might be TRBD2 (6 bases). The CDR3 has 13 amino acids. The germline V and J ends were trimmed by 6 bases and 3 bases, with 8 bases remaining between them. Germline V gives CDR1 ENHRY, CDR2 SYGVKD. This CDR3 reads CAIRPGDTGELFF. In DNA form, the CDR3 reads TGTGCCATCAGGCCGGGGGACACCGGGGAGCTGTTTTTT.

This clone has a single count. This chain uses TRBV5-4 with TRBJ2-5; the D is unclear. The V gene lost 2 bases and the J gene lost 0 bases, with 5 bases spanning the gap. CDR1 SGHNT and CDR2 YYREEE come from the germline V gene (reference sequence). CDR3 length equals 13 residues. CDR3 DNA: TGTGCCAGCAGCTTCCATTACCAAGAGACCCAGTACTTC. The encoded protein is CASSFHYQETQYF.

The rearrangement uses TRBV30 and TRBJ1-3; D call uncertain. Germline V gives CDR1 GTSNPN, CDR2 SVGIG (reference sequence). V was pared by 3 bases and J by 0 bases, with 6 bases between. The CDR3 has 13 residues. CDR3 DNA sequence: TGTGCCTGGAGAGCCCCCTCTGGAAACACCATATATTTT. Residues: CAWRAPSGNTIYF.

The rearrangement links TRBV20-1 to TRBJ1-1; the D is unclear. CDR1 and CDR2 from the germline V gene are DFQATT and SNEGSKA (reference sequence). The CDR3 is 13 amino acids. The ends were cut back, 3 bases at V and 0 bases at J, with 8 bases in the middle. The CDR3 region is CSASLQLNTEAFF. Here the CDR3 DNA reads TGCAGTGCTAGTTTACAGCTGAACACTGAAGCTTTCTTT.

This sequence joins TRBV19 and TRBJ1-1; 9 bases line up with TRBD1. V shed 4 bases and J 1 base; nucleotides not matched to a gene: 1. The germline V gene encodes CDR1 LNHDA and CDR2 SQIVND (reference sequence). The CDR3 runs 14 residues. This CDR3 is CASSRGQGNTEAFF. CDR3 nucleotide sequence: TGTGCCAGTAGTAGGGGACAGGGGAACACTGAAGCTTTCTTT.

This chain joins TRBV6-5 and TRBJ1-6, with D maybe TRBD1 (6 bases). The ends were cut back, 6 bases at V and 8 bases at J, with 11 bases in the middle. This CDR3 has 13 amino acids. CDR1 and CDR2 (germline): MNHEY, SVGAGI. The CDR3 coding sequence is TGTGCCAGCAGGTGGACAGACGATTCACCCCTCCACTTT. This gives the protein CASRWTDDSPLHF.

The gene calls are TRBV11-2 and TRBJ2-7, with a possible D match to TRBD2 (7 bases). Between the trimmed V and J ends, which lost 0 bases and 6 bases, there was a span of 21 bases. This CDR3 comprises 17 residues. The germline V gene encodes CDR1 SGHAT and CDR2 FQNNGV. CDR3 sequence: CASSLDLVRGRRGEQYF. The CDR3 DNA sequence: TGTGCCAGCAGCTTAGACCTGGTGCGGGGGCGTCGCGGCGAGCAGTACTTC. Looking up the rest from reference TRBV11-2 and TRBJ2-7 gives the full variable domain: EAGVAQSPRYKIIEKRQSVAFWCNPISGHATLYWYQQILGQGPKLLIQFQNNGVVDDSQLPKDRFSAERLKGVDSTLKIQPAKLEDSAVYLCASSLDLVRGRRGEQYFGPGTRLTVT.

The genes are TRBV6-2 or TRBV6-3 and TRBJ2-4; no clear D gene. CDR1 and CDR2 (germline): MNHEY, SVGEGT. Between the trimmed V and J ends, which lost 5 bases and 1 base, there was a span of 3 bases. The CDR3 loop spans 12 amino acids. The CDR3 sequence: CASSSAKNIQYF. As DNA, the CDR3 is TGTGCCAGCAGTAGCGCCAAAAACATTCAGTACTTC.

The rearrangement links TRBV30 to TRBJ1-3; no definite D call. Germline CDR1 GTSNPN, CDR2 SVGIG (reference sequence). The V and J ends lost 3 bases and 0 bases respectively, with 12 bases between them. The CDR3 is made up of 15 amino acids. CDR3 bases: TGTGCCTGGAGCGCGGCCCCTAACTCTGGAAACACCATATATTTT. Translation gives CAWSAAPNSGNTIYF.

This clone was found once. The V and J genes are TRBV28 and TRBJ2-2, with 7 bases identical to TRBD2. This CDR3 is 15 amino acids long. The germline V gene has CDR1 MDHEN and CDR2 SYDVKM. Germline trimming cut 8 bases from V and 6 bases from J; bases unmatched to any gene: 12. Here the CDR3 DNA reads TGTGCCAGCGCTCCGGGGGGTAGCGAGGCCGGGGAGCTGTTTTTT. Translating it yields CASAPGGSEAGELFF.

The V and J genes are TRBV27 and TRBJ1-6; tentative D call: TRBD1 (5 bases). The germline V and J ends were trimmed by 3 bases and 7 bases, with 10 bases remaining between them. This CDR3 spans 14 amino acids. CDR1 and CDR2 from the germline V gene are MNHEY and SMNVEV (reference sequence). CDR3 nucleotide sequence: TGTGCCAGCAGTTTTAGGTCAGGGAATTCACCCCTCCACTTT. Amino acids: CASSFRSGNSPLHF.

The J gene is TRBJ2-4, the V gene TRBV7-2; D possibly corresponds to TRBD1 (5 bases). The CDR3 is made up of 13 amino acids. Trimming cost V 6 bases and J 7 bases, with 13 bases left between them. CDR1 and CDR2 (germline): SGHTA, FQGNSA. The CDR3 nucleotides read TGTGCCAGCAGTCTAATCCAGGGTAACATTCAGTACTTC. Translation gives CASSLIQGNIQYF.

V gene TRBV24-1 combines with J gene TRBJ2-1; D is uncertain. Germline V lookup: CDR1 KGHDR, CDR2 SFDVKD. The CDR3 has 12 residues. V lost 4 bases and J lost 9, with 9 bases in between. CDR3 coding DNA: TGTGCCACCAGTGACCCCCTAAGTGAGCAGTTCTTC. This translates into CATSDPLSEQFF.

V and J are TRBV5-1 and TRBJ2-5, with D perhaps TRBD2 (6 bases). V dropped 0 bases and J dropped 5 bases, with 11 bases sitting between them. Germline CDR1 and CDR2: SGHRS and YFSETQ. This CDR3 is built from 14 residues. CDR3 in DNA: TGCGCCAGCAGCTTGGGCGGGGATGTGGAGACCCAGTACTTC. This codes for CASSLGGDVETQYF. Variable domain in full (rest from reference TRBV5-1 and TRBJ2-5): KAGVTQTPRYLIKTRGQQVTLSCSPISGHRSVSWYQQTPGQGLQFLFEYFSETQRNKGNFPGRFSGRQFSNSRSEMNVSTLELGDSALYLCASSLGGDVETQYFGPGTRLLVL.

The genes are TRBV19 and TRBJ2-7; the D gene is possibly TRBD2 (6 bases). Trimming took off 6 bases at V and 0 bases at J, with 15 bases between the two ends. The germline gives CDR1 LNHDA, CDR2 SQIVND (reference sequence). The CDR3 is made up of 15 amino acids. CDR3 sequence reads: CASRISGRSSYEQYF. The CDR3 nucleotides read TGTGCCAGTAGAATCTCAGGGAGGAGCTCCTACGAGCAGTACTTC.

V usage is TRBV6-5 and J usage is TRBJ2-7; the D gene is possibly TRBD1 (6 bases). Germline CDR1 MNHEY, CDR2 SVGAGI. The CDR3 loop spans 13 amino acids. Trimming removed 5 bases at V and 4 bases at J, with 12 bases between. The chain's CDR3 is CASSHREIYEQYF. CDR3 nucleotide sequence: TGTGCCAGCAGTCACAGGGAAATTTACGAGCAGTACTTC.

The chain is built from TRBV12-3 or TRBV12-4 and TRBJ1-6, with D tentatively TRBD1 (6 bases). The CDR3 length is 13 residues. The V end lost 6 bases, the J end lost 6 bases, and 9 bases lay between the germline ends. The CDR3 protein is CASSGQINSPLHF. In DNA form, the CDR3 reads TGTGCCAGCAGCGGACAGATTAATTCACCCCTCCACTTT.

This clone was found once. This sequence joins TRBV28 and TRBJ2-2; 9 bases are a match to TRBD1. The V and J ends lost 6 bases and 4 bases, in that order; junction bases with no gene match: 3. The CDR3 has 14 amino acids. Germline CDR1 and CDR2: MDHEN and SYDVKM. CDR3 nucleotide sequence: TGTGCCAGCAGACGACAGGGGGTCACCGGGGAGCTGTTTTTT. It translates to CASRRQGVTGELFF.